Included here is one T cell receptor beta chain sequence, with context. The antigen is not known. The data were obtained in a study of cytomegalovirus exposure and HLA in healthy donors. Whole-study findings and limits: It was only CMV serostatus that was available as immune exposure information. TRBV6-2, TRBV6-3 and some other V segments were excluded as indistinguishable.

Germline V gene lookup returns CDR1 SEHNR and CDR2 FQNEAQ (reference sequence). J lost 9 bases, V lost 1 base, and 5 bases had no gene match. This CDR3 comprises 16 residues. Vbeta (60) and Jbeta (13) primers were used in the PCR. Here immunoSEQ multiplex PCR was the method, and the copy in TCRdb shows in-frame clones only, minus some. The sample yields 250,000 to 350,000 clones, about 87% seen once. The chain joins TRBV7-9 to TRBJ2-1, with 14 bases fitting TRBD2. The sample consisted of PBMCs. This clonotype was obtained from a young woman in good health and CMV-seronegative. The CDR3 loop reads CASSLGGTSGGGEQFF. The CDR3 region has the DNA TGTGCCAGCAGCTTAGGGGGGACTAGCGGGGGAGGTGAGCAGTTCTTC.